The 10 T cell receptor beta chains below come from one sample, sequenced in a study of blood T cell repertoires in COVID-19. Data came from immunoSEQ multiplex PCR; TCRdb stores just in-frame clones and leaves some out. The sample shows about 190,000 clones, 80% to 90% of them seen only once. The material sequenced was peripheral blood. These receptors all stem from a man younger than 40 with acute or convalescent COVID-19.

The chain employs TRBV6-5 and TRBJ2-1, with TRBD1 matching over 8 bases. Trimming at V came to 6 bases and at J to 6 bases, leaving 10 bases not matched to a gene. This CDR3 comprises 15 residues. Germline V gene data show CDR1 as MNHEY and CDR2 as SVGAGI. CDR3 nucleotides: TGTGCCAGCAGCGGCCTGAGGACAGGGTCCAATGAGCAGTTCTTC. The encoded protein is CASSGLRTGSNEQFF.

This clone was detected a few times. J is TRBJ1-5 and V is TRBV19; D is unclear. Germline V gene data show CDR1 as LNHDA and CDR2 as SQIVND (reference sequence). Between the trimmed V and J ends, which lost 3 bases and 2 bases, there was a span of 11 bases. The CDR3 totals 15 residues. CDR3 sequence (DNA): TGTGCCAGTAGTATTATGAGCTTGGGCAATCAGCCCCAGCATTTT. Amino acid sequence: CASSIMSLGNQPQHF.

This sequence joins TRBV11-2 and TRBJ2-5; possibly TRBD2 for D (6 bases). This CDR3 contains 16 residues. V was shortened by 1 base and J by 5 bases, with 17 bases between the two germline ends. Germline-derived CDR1 and CDR2 are SGHAT and FQNNGV. CDR3 sequence (DNA): TGTGCCAGCAGCTTAGGACTAGGCCCGGGGCGGGAGACCCAGTACTTC. The encoded protein is CASSLGLGPGRETQYF.

This clone was observed a few times. The V call is TRBV3-1 (or the pseudogene TRBV3-2), the J call TRBJ2-2, with a tentative D call TRBD2 (6 bases). The CDR3 covers 14 residues. Germline V gene data show CDR1 as LGHDT and CDR2 as YNNKEL (reference sequence). The V and J ends lost 5 bases and 5 bases respectively, with 12 bases between them. The chain's CDR3 is CASSNSGPTGELFF. In DNA, the CDR3 is TGTGCCAGCAGCAACAGCGGGCCTACCGGGGAGCTGTTTTTT.

The V and J genes are TRBV7-4 and TRBJ2-2; a weak D match, TRBD1 (6 bases). V lost 1 base and J lost 7, with 16 bases in between. CDR1 is SGHVT, CDR2 SQSDAQ, per germline. The CDR3 is made up of 16 amino acids. The CDR3 coding sequence is TGTGCCAGCAGCTTAGGAGGACAGTGGGTTGGCGGGGAGCTGTTTTTT. This encodes CASSLGGQWVGGELFF.

The chain is built from TRBV14 and TRBJ2-5; TRBD2 matches 16 bases. The V and J ends lost 2 bases and 2 bases, in that order; junction bases with no gene match: 2. Looked up from germline, CDR1 is SGHDN and CDR2 is FVKESK. This CDR3 comprises 17 residues. The CDR3 reads CASSQPGLAGGQETQYF. For the CDR3, the DNA is TGTGCCAGCAGCCAACCGGGACTAGCGGGGGGGCAAGAGACCCAGTACTTC.

The CDR3 loop reads CSVKDRGFSDTQYF. For the CDR3, the DNA is TGCAGCGTGAAGGACAGGGGTTTTTCAGATACGCAGTATTTT. J is TRBJ2-3 and V is TRBV29-1, with TRBD1 identical over 9 bases. Germline V gene lookup returns CDR1 SQVTM and CDR2 ANQGSEA. Trimming cost V 6 bases and J 4 bases; bases outside gene matches: 8. The CDR3 runs to 14 residues.

V usage is TRBV3-1 (or the pseudogene TRBV3-2) and J usage is TRBJ1-6; D call uncertain. CDR1 is LGHDT and CDR2 is YNNKEL in the germline V gene (reference sequence). V lost 5 bases and J lost 6, with 14 bases in between. CDR3 size: 15 residues. The CDR3, as DNA: TGTGCCAGCAGCACCTCGGCAGGTACTAATTCACCCCTCCACTTT. This codes for CASSTSAGTNSPLHF.

This clone was seen a handful of times. The chain couples TRBV2 to TRBJ2-2; 7 nucleotides match TRBD1. Germline V gene data show CDR1 as SNHLY and CDR2 as FYNNEI. With V trimmed by 1 base and J by 2 bases, 7 bases remained unmatched. The length of the CDR3 is 17 residues. The CDR3 here is CASSEDSGQYNTGELFF. CDR3 in DNA: TGTGCCAGCAGTGAAGATTCGGGACAGTATAACACCGGGGAGCTGTTTTTT.

The gene calls are TRBV5-8 and TRBJ1-3, with 7 bases aligning to TRBD1. The CDR3 runs 16 residues. The germline V gene encodes CDR1 SGHTS and CDR2 YDEGEE. The V segment lost 4 bases and the J segment 0 bases; nucleotides outside the gene matches: 7. The CDR3 sequence: CASSGGQFASGNTIYF. As DNA, the CDR3 is TGTGCCAGCAGCGGGGGACAGTTTGCCTCTGGAAACACCATATATTTT.